This T cell receptor beta chain is drawn from a study of human T cells and chemical hapten exposure. Turning to the study itself: The study lasted around 5 months, and patients were dosed weekly with diphenylcyclopropenone on the scalp throughout. Patch tests applied 0.01% DPC to the upper back and were scored after 6 days. General observations from the study: With DPC sensitization, TCRs exceeding 1 in 1000 frequency showed no change.

The library put unique molecular identifiers onto individual cDNA molecules. From the RACE reads, TCRdb called clonotypes with MiXCR, one entry per CDR3 protein. Among more than 85,000 distinct CDR3 sequences listed, approximately 10% were seen once. The CDR3 consists of 15 residues. CDR1 and CDR2 (germline): SEHNR, FQNEAQ (reference sequence). V lost 5 bases to trimming and J lost 3 bases; unmatched junction nucleotides: 10. Time point meaning: patch test 2, 6 weeks after DPC sensitization. Treatment denoted: therapeutic diphenylcyclopropenone sensitization with weekly scalp DPC. This clonotype was counted between two and nine times. Its cognate antigen is unknown.

The genes are TRBV7-9 and TRBJ2-7; the match to TRBD1 covers 7 bases. The clonotype originates from a man between 35 and 55 years old with alopecia areata. Some clones in this sample may be carry-over from other donors' samples. Sequences were derived from whole blood, sampled in connection with sensitization to the hapten diphenylcyclopropenone (DPC). CDR3 protein: CASSPSRGTRYEQYF. CDR3 in DNA: TGTGCCAGCAGCCCAAGCAGGGGGACCCGCTACGAGCAGTACTTC.